Below, one T cell receptor beta chain is given with its context. The CDR3 has 16 residues. Germline CDR1 reads SGHAT; CDR2 reads FQNNGV. Losses at the gene ends were 5 bases for V and 2 bases for J; bases not matched to a gene: 8. This entry is derived from a study of blood T cell repertoires in COVID-19. Study at large: Some COVID-19 samples were acute and others convalescent; all came from the United States, Italy and Spain.

Data came from immunoSEQ multiplex PCR; TCRdb stores just in-frame clones and leaves some out. The data hold about 210,000 clones, with approximately 82% observed a single time. The specimen sequenced was peripheral blood. This clonotype was sampled from a woman in her thirties or forties with acute or convalescent COVID-19. The V call is TRBV11-2, the J call TRBJ2-1; TRBD2 matches 8 bases. The CDR3 DNA reads as TGTGCCAGCAGCCCGCGTCGAGCGGGAGCCTACAATGAGCAGTTCTTC. Translation gives CASSPRRAGAYNEQFF.